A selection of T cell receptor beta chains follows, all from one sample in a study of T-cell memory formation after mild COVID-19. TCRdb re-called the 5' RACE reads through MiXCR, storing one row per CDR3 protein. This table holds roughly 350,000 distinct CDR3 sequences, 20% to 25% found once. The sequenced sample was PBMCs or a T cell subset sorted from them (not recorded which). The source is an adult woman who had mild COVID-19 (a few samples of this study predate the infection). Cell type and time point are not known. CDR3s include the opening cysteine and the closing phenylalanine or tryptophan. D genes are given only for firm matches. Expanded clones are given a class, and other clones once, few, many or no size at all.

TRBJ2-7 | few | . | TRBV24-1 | TGTGCCACCAGTGACGCCATGGGGGGTTCCTACGAGCAGTACTTC | CATSDAMGGSYEQYF
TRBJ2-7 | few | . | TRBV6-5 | TGTGCCAGCAGTTACTCGAAGGGTATCCAAGAGCAGTACTTC | CASSYSKGIQEQYF
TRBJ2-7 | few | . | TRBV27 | TGTGCCAGCAGTCCGAGTTCCGAGGTAGGGAAGTACTTC | CASSPSSEVGKYF
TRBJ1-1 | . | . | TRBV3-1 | TGTGCCAGCAGCCAAGGGGGGGTCACTGAAGCTTTCTTT | CASSQGGVTEAFF
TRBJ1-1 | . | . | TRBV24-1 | TGTGCCACCAGTGAACCGGGACCCAACACTGAAGCTTTCTTT | CATSEPGPNTEAFF
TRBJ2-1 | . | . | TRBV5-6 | TGTGCCAGCAGCCGGACTCATAGCTCCTACAATGAGCAGTTCTTC | CASSRTHSSYNEQFF
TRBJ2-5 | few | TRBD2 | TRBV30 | TGTGCCTGGACCTTAGCGGGGGGCCCTCAAGAGACCCAGTACTTC | CAWTLAGGPQETQYF
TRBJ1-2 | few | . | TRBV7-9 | TGTGCCAGCAGCTTACTTAGTATGCGTGGCTACACCTTC | CASSLLSMRGYTF
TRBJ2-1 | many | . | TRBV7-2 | TGTGCCAGCAGAAAAACAGGGTTTGACTACAATGAGCAGTTCTTC | CASRKTGFDYNEQFF
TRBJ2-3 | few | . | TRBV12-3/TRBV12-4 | TGTGCCAGCAGTTGGGTAGGGGCCGATACGCAGTATTTT | CASSWVGADTQYF
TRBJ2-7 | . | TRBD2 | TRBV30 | TGTGCCTGGACTCAACACTCCGGGACTAGATTCTACGAGCAGTACTTC | CAWTQHSGTRFYEQYF
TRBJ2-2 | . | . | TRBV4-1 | TGCGCCAGCAGCCAAGATGGTGGGGAGCTGTTTTTT | CASSQDGGELFF
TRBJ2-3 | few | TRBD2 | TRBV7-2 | TGTGCCAGCAGCTCACCCAAGGGGGCGGGGGGGCTTGGAGATACGCAGTATTTT | CASSSPKGAGGLGDTQYF
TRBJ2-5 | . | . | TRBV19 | TGTGCCAGTAGCATCATCGGAGTCACAGAGACCCAGTACTTC | CASSIIGVTETQYF
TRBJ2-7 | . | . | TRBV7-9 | TGTGCCAGCAGCTGGGGTGACCTTACCGGAGGGTACGAGCAGTACTTC | CASSWGDLTGGYEQYF
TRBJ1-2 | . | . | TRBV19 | TGTGCCAGTAGATGGAGGGGGGCCCACTATGGCTACACCTTC | CASRWRGAHYGYTF
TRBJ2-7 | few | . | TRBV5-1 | TGCGCCAGCAGCCCCGAACGGGGGCAGGGCTACGAGCAGTACTTC | CASSPERGQGYEQYF
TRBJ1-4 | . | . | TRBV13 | TGTGCCAGCAGCTTAAGGACAGCCACTAATGAAAAACTGTTTTTT | CASSLRTATNEKLFF
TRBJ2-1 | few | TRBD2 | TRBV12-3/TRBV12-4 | TGTGCCAGCAGTCTGACTAGCGGGAGCCCAGAGCAGTTCTTC | CASSLTSGSPEQFF
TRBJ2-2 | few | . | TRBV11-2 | TGTGCCAGCAGCTCTTACCAATGGGACTTTTACACCGGGGAGCTGTTTTTT | CASSSYQWDFYTGELFF
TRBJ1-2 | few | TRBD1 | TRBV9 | TGTGCCAGCAGCATAAATGACAGGGACTTTGGAGGCTACACCTTC | CASSINDRDFGGYTF